The clone carrying this T cell receptor (beta chain) was seen ten or more times. Trimming removed 7 bases from V and 2 bases from J, with 9 bases in between. The CDR3 runs to 13 residues. TCRdb passed the RT-PCR reads through MiXCR, listing each CDR3 protein once. The table lists about half a million distinct CDR3 sequences, approximately 7.6% of them singletons. The record originates from a study of response to subunit inactivated influenza vaccine. Here the sequenced sample was PBMCs from blood, taken around 25 months after vaccination. This receptor was obtained from a man in his fifties or sixties who received an inactivated influenza vaccine. V and J are TRBV12-3 or TRBV12-4 and TRBJ1-3; D gene uncertain. The CDR3 region is CASNDGAGNTIYF. Here the CDR3 DNA reads TGTGCCAGCAATGATGGGGCTGGAAACACCATATATTTT.